Listed below are T cell receptor beta chains from one sample, sequenced in a study of response to subunit inactivated influenza vaccine. MiXCR was run by TCRdb on the RT-PCR reads, yielding one entry per CDR3 protein. The sample shows more than 200,000 distinct CDR3 sequences, more than 10% of them seen only once. The sample here was non-naive T cells sorted from PBMCs, taken roughly 15 days before vaccination. The receptors stem from a man aged 50-59 years who received an inactivated influenza vaccine. Each CDR3 is given with its conserved first and last residue. The D gene is left open where the match is weak.

V gene,D gene,CDR3 protein
TRBV12-3/TRBV12-4,NA,CASSGVRNQPQHF
TRBV12-3/TRBV12-4,NA,CASSFGSPSGNTIYF
TRBV4-3,NA,CASSQGVGGRGELFF
TRBV4-3,TRBD2,CASSQSWTSGGSDTQYF
TRBV6-5,TRBD2,CASSYGTSGKEQYF
TRBV5-1,NA,CASSLAELSSYNEQFF
TRBV2,NA,CASDGDTGELFF
TRBV9,NA,CASSVAAGYPYEQYF
TRBV28,TRBD2,CASSEYSGPGHEQYF
TRBV3-1,NA,CASSREPKNIQYF
TRBV7-8,TRBD1,CASSSKYRGTTDTQYF
TRBV5-6,TRBD1,CASSFYGQGANTEAFF
TRBV20-1,TRBD1,CSARVFGTEYNSPLHF
TRBV2,NA,CASSDDRDEQFF
TRBV28,TRBD2,CASSLGREWAYEQYF
TRBV6-6,NA,CASTRENTEAFF
TRBV12-3/TRBV12-4,NA,CASSRLVSEQFF
TRBV18,NA,CASSVGTGDTGELFF
TRBV2,TRBD2,CASDTGTSSSYEQYF
TRBV20-1,NA,CSASQAGSSYEQYF
TRBV7-8,NA,CASSSEQLSTYNEQFF
TRBV20-1,NA,CSARDRQQETQYF
TRBV7-9,TRBD1,CASSLRTGGGNTIYF
TRBV28,TRBD2,CASRTSGSYEQYF
TRBV10-3,TRBD2,CAISEPPGTSGRGDEQFF
TRBV19,TRBD1,CASRPGQSSYEQYF
TRBV12-3/TRBV12-4,NA,CASSLGGAVGNTIYF
TRBV7-8,TRBD2,CASSLALAGEIGELFF
TRBV10-3,NA,CAIRAGGGETQYF
TRBV7-9,NA,CASSLLGIDQETQYF
TRBV30,NA,CAWDGDDDYEQYF
TRBV5-5,NA,CASILVGEQYF
TRBV7-9,TRBD1,CASSLRGLNTEAFF
TRBV7-2,TRBD2,CASSFGSGRAANEQYF
TRBV2,NA,CASSFPLGHPTFEQFF
TRBV6-1,NA,CASSPGWTNIKNYGYTF
TRBV7-9,NA,CASSLLQGRGQETQYF
TRBV20-1,TRBD2,CSSWGGGNEQFF
TRBV4-3,NA,CASSQEARYSYGYTF
TRBV12-3/TRBV12-4,NA,CASSPQGRAYEQYF
TRBV4-1,NA,CASSQDFRRPNRETQYF
TRBV7-9,NA,CASSSAGTGSSGNTIYF
TRBV12-3/TRBV12-4,TRBD2,CASRPGLAGSYNEQFF
TRBV9,TRBD1,CASSVPGQGYEKLFF
TRBV28,NA,CASSSRGRTYNEQFF
TRBV19,TRBD1,CASSPRTGYNEQFF
TRBV28,NA,CASSLQGSTYYEQYF
TRBV29-1,TRBD1,CSGLTGLGEQYF
TRBV28,NA,CASGRTARGEQYF
TRBV10-3,NA,CAISQGLQGYEQYF
TRBV7-2,NA,CASSFSGRDQPQHF
TRBV4-2,NA,CASSQDGEASYNSPLHF
TRBV15,NA,CATSSMNTEAFF